Listed below are T cell receptor beta chains from one sample, sequenced in a study of cytomegalovirus exposure and HLA in healthy donors. TCRdb's table, derived via immunoSEQ multiplex PCR, lists solely in-frame clones and lacks some. The data show under 200,000 clones, 80% to 90% seen once. The sequenced material came from PBMCs. The receptors were gathered from a woman between 18 and 30 years old in good health and CMV-seronegative. Both conserved end residues are part of each CDR3. Each record gives: D gene, J gene, V gene, clone size, CDR3 DNA, CDR3 protein. The D gene is left open where the match is weak. Clone sizes are given selectively: once, few, many, or a class where the clone is expanded.

d_call: NA
j_call: TRBJ2-3
v_call: TRBV7-8
clone_size: NA
cdr3_nt: TGTGCCAGCAGCTTCGGGGGATTCATCACAGATACGCAGTATTTT
cdr3_aa: CASSFGGFITDTQYF

d_call: NA
j_call: TRBJ2-5
v_call: TRBV4-1
clone_size: NA
cdr3_nt: TGCGCCAGCAGCCCCCCCCCAGGGGACATGGAGACCCAGTACTTC
cdr3_aa: CASSPPPGDMETQYF

d_call: NA
j_call: TRBJ1-2
v_call: TRBV15
clone_size: NA
cdr3_nt: TGTGCCACCAGCAGAGATCCCTTGGCTTATGGCTACACCTTC
cdr3_aa: CATSRDPLAYGYTF

d_call: NA
j_call: TRBJ2-3
v_call: TRBV7-2
clone_size: NA
cdr3_nt: TGTGCCAGCAGCTTGTGGTCGGGCACAGATACGCAGTATTTT
cdr3_aa: CASSLWSGTDTQYF

d_call: NA
j_call: TRBJ2-7
v_call: TRBV7-8
clone_size: NA
cdr3_nt: TGTGCCAGCAGCCCGATGGCACAGGCCTCCTACGAGCAGTACTTC
cdr3_aa: CASSPMAQASYEQYF

d_call: TRBD1
j_call: TRBJ2-1
v_call: TRBV4-1
clone_size: NA
cdr3_nt: TGCGCCAGCAGCCTCTTGGGGATCAGGGACAGCCAGTTCTTC
cdr3_aa: CASSLLGIRDSQFF

d_call: TRBD1
j_call: TRBJ2-3
v_call: TRBV5-1
clone_size: NA
cdr3_nt: TGCGCCAGCAGAGGGGACAGTACAGATACGCAGTATTTT
cdr3_aa: CASRGDSTDTQYF

d_call: NA
j_call: TRBJ1-5
v_call: TRBV6-4
clone_size: NA
cdr3_nt: TGTGCCAGCAGGGGGACAAAGGACCTTTCTATAGGCAATCAGCCCCAGCATTTT
cdr3_aa: CASRGTKDLSIGNQPQHF

d_call: TRBD2
j_call: TRBJ2-1
v_call: TRBV18
clone_size: NA
cdr3_nt: TGTGCCAGCTCACCAGACAGTACGACTAGCCGTGGTCAGTTCTTC
cdr3_aa: CASSPDSTTSRGQFF

d_call: TRBD2
j_call: TRBJ2-1
v_call: TRBV29-1
clone_size: NA
cdr3_nt: TGCAGCGTTGCTACTAGCGGTTACAATGAGCAGTTCTTC
cdr3_aa: CSVATSGYNEQFF

d_call: TRBD1
j_call: TRBJ2-2
v_call: TRBV19
clone_size: NA
cdr3_nt: TGTGCCAGTAGTCCAACGGGACAGGTCTACACCGGGGAGCTGTTTTTT
cdr3_aa: CASSPTGQVYTGELFF

d_call: TRBD1
j_call: TRBJ2-1
v_call: TRBV25-1
clone_size: NA
cdr3_nt: TGTGCCAGCAGTGAAGTGGGACAGGGGAATGAGCAGTTCTTC
cdr3_aa: CASSEVGQGNEQFF

d_call: NA
j_call: TRBJ1-2
v_call: TRBV2
clone_size: NA
cdr3_nt: TGTGCCAGCAGTGATAGGAGGGAGGCCAGCTATGGCTACACCTTC
cdr3_aa: CASSDRREASYGYTF

d_call: TRBD1
j_call: TRBJ1-1
v_call: TRBV6-5
clone_size: few
cdr3_nt: TGTGCCAGCAGCCACAGGGGGCTGCCTGAAGCTTTCTTT
cdr3_aa: CASSHRGLPEAFF

d_call: TRBD1
j_call: TRBJ2-7
v_call: TRBV28
clone_size: few
cdr3_nt: TGTGCCAGCAGTGGGACAGGGGGAGCTAGGGAGCAGTACTTC
cdr3_aa: CASSGTGGAREQYF

d_call: NA
j_call: TRBJ1-1
v_call: TRBV18
clone_size: NA
cdr3_nt: TGTGCCAGCTCACCGGGACACTCTTACACTGAAGCTTTCTTT
cdr3_aa: CASSPGHSYTEAFF

d_call: TRBD2
j_call: TRBJ2-7
v_call: TRBV30
clone_size: NA
cdr3_nt: TGTGCCTGGAATTTAGCGGGAGGCGGCGAGCAGTACTTC
cdr3_aa: CAWNLAGGGEQYF

d_call: NA
j_call: TRBJ1-2
v_call: TRBV18
clone_size: NA
cdr3_nt: TGTGCCAGCTCACCACAACCAGGGCTTAACTATGGCTACACCTTC
cdr3_aa: CASSPQPGLNYGYTF

d_call: NA
j_call: TRBJ2-7
v_call: TRBV4-2
clone_size: once
cdr3_nt: TGTGCCAGCAGCCAATGGGACAAGTACGAGCAGTACTTC
cdr3_aa: CASSQWDKYEQYF

d_call: TRBD1
j_call: TRBJ2-6
v_call: TRBV30
clone_size: NA
cdr3_nt: TGTGCCTGGAGTAGACAGGGATCTGGGGCCAACGTCCTGACTTTC
cdr3_aa: CAWSRQGSGANVLTF

d_call: NA
j_call: TRBJ1-2
v_call: TRBV28
clone_size: NA
cdr3_nt: TGTGCCAGCAGTTCCCCGGCGGGGTATGGCTACACCTTC
cdr3_aa: CASSSPAGYGYTF

d_call: TRBD2
j_call: TRBJ2-1
v_call: TRBV18
clone_size: NA
cdr3_nt: TGTGCCAGCTCACCTGTGACTAGCGGGCGTAACAATGAGCAGTTCTTC
cdr3_aa: CASSPVTSGRNNEQFF

d_call: NA
j_call: TRBJ2-3
v_call: TRBV4-1
clone_size: NA
cdr3_nt: TGCGCCAGCAGGTGGGAGGGCACAGATACGCAGTATTTT
cdr3_aa: CASRWEGTDTQYF

d_call: NA
j_call: TRBJ1-1
v_call: TRBV19
clone_size: NA
cdr3_nt: TGTGCCAGTAGTCTGGTGGGGCCATTGAACACTGAAGCTTTCTTT
cdr3_aa: CASSLVGPLNTEAFF

d_call: TRBD2
j_call: TRBJ2-5
v_call: TRBV4-2
clone_size: NA
cdr3_nt: TGTGCCAGCAGCCAAGATGGTTCGGGCGGGGGGGCAGAGACCCAGTACTTC
cdr3_aa: CASSQDGSGGGAETQYF

d_call: TRBD2
j_call: TRBJ2-3
v_call: TRBV7-9
clone_size: NA
cdr3_nt: TGTGCCAGCAGCTCGTGGGGACTAGCGGGGGCAACAGATACGCAGTATTTT
cdr3_aa: CASSSWGLAGATDTQYF

d_call: TRBD1
j_call: TRBJ2-7
v_call: TRBV4-1
clone_size: once
cdr3_nt: TGCGCCAGCAGCCAAGATTATGGACAGGTGTGGAGGCAGTACTTC
cdr3_aa: CASSQDYGQVWRQYF

d_call: NA
j_call: TRBJ2-1
v_call: TRBV2
clone_size: NA
cdr3_nt: TGTGCCAGCAGTAAAGAGAAGAGTCTCGGGCAGTTCTTC
cdr3_aa: CASSKEKSLGQFF

d_call: TRBD1
j_call: TRBJ2-7
v_call: TRBV2
clone_size: NA
cdr3_nt: TGTGCCAGCAGTGAAACGGGACAGGGTTCCTACGAGCAGTACTTC
cdr3_aa: CASSETGQGSYEQYF

d_call: NA
j_call: TRBJ1-5
v_call: TRBV7-8
clone_size: NA
cdr3_nt: TGTGCCAGCAGCTCCGTATCCGGTAGCAATCAGCCCCAGCATTTT
cdr3_aa: CASSSVSGSNQPQHF

d_call: TRBD1
j_call: TRBJ2-7
v_call: TRBV5-1
clone_size: few
cdr3_nt: TGCGCCAGCAGCCCGACAGGGGAGCCCTACGAGCAGTACTTC
cdr3_aa: CASSPTGEPYEQYF

d_call: NA
j_call: TRBJ1-2
v_call: TRBV6-5
clone_size: NA
cdr3_nt: TGTGCCAGCAGGGAGGGAGGTGGCTACACCTTC
cdr3_aa: CASREGGGYTF

d_call: NA
j_call: TRBJ2-2
v_call: TRBV28
clone_size: NA
cdr3_nt: TGTGCCAGCAGTTTAATCGGGGGATTGAACACCGGGGAGCTGTTTTTT
cdr3_aa: CASSLIGGLNTGELFF

d_call: NA
j_call: TRBJ1-3
v_call: TRBV6-5
clone_size: NA
cdr3_nt: TGTGCCAGCAGTGAAATGGCGGTGGGAAACACCATATATTTT
cdr3_aa: CASSEMAVGNTIYF

d_call: TRBD2
j_call: TRBJ2-1
v_call: TRBV4-2
clone_size: few
cdr3_nt: TGTGCCAGCAGCCCTCGGACTAGCGAAAACAATGAGCAGTTCTTC
cdr3_aa: CASSPRTSENNEQFF

d_call: TRBD1
j_call: TRBJ2-7
v_call: TRBV4-1
clone_size: NA
cdr3_nt: TGCGCCAGCAGCCAAGAGGCCGGGACAGTCTCCTACGAGCAGTACTTC
cdr3_aa: CASSQEAGTVSYEQYF

d_call: NA
j_call: TRBJ1-1
v_call: TRBV11-2
clone_size: few
cdr3_nt: TGTGCCAGCAGCTTAGTAGGATCACAGGGAAGGACTGAAGCTTTCTTT
cdr3_aa: CASSLVGSQGRTEAFF

d_call: TRBD2
j_call: TRBJ2-1
v_call: TRBV7-3
clone_size: NA
cdr3_nt: TGTGCCAGCAGCTTAACTAGCGGGGGGGGCAATGAGCAGTTCTTC
cdr3_aa: CASSLTSGGGNEQFF

d_call: NA
j_call: TRBJ1-1
v_call: TRBV10-3
clone_size: NA
cdr3_nt: TGTGCCATCAGTGAGGAGGGCGGGAACACTGAAGCTTTCTTT
cdr3_aa: CAISEEGGNTEAFF

d_call: NA
j_call: TRBJ2-5
v_call: TRBV9
clone_size: NA
cdr3_nt: TGTGCCAGCAGCGTGACACCTCAAGAGACCCAGTACTTC
cdr3_aa: CASSVTPQETQYF

d_call: TRBD1
j_call: TRBJ1-4
v_call: TRBV19
clone_size: few
cdr3_nt: TGTGCCAGTAGTGTAAGACAGGGTTGGAATGAAAAACTGTTTTTT
cdr3_aa: CASSVRQGWNEKLFF

d_call: TRBD1
j_call: TRBJ2-3
v_call: TRBV6-1
clone_size: NA
cdr3_nt: TGTGCCAGCAGTGAAGAAGGCACCTACAGGGGAGATAGACGCACAGATACGCAGTATTTT
cdr3_aa: CASSEEGTYRGDRRTDTQYF

d_call: NA
j_call: TRBJ2-3
v_call: TRBV2
clone_size: once
cdr3_nt: TGTGCCAGCAGTGAGCGGGTTACAGATACGCAGTATTTT
cdr3_aa: CASSERVTDTQYF